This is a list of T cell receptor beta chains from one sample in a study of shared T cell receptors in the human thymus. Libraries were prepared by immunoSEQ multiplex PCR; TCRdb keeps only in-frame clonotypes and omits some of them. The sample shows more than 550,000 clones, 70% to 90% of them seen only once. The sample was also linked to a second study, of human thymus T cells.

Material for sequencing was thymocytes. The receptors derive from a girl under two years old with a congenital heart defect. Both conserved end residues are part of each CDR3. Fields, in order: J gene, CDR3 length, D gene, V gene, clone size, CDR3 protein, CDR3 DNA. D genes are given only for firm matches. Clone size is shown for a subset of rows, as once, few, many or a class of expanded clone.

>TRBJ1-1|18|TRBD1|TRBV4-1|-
CASSQPKGMTGVGTEAFF
TGCGCCAGCAGCCAACCTAAGGGGATGACAGGGGTGGGCACTGAAGCTTTCTTT
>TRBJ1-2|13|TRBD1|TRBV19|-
CASSTRGQGGYTF
TGTGCCAGTAGTACCAGGGGGCAAGGAGGCTACACCTTC
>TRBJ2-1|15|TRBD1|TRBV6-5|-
CASRRTGFAYNEQFF
TGTGCCAGCAGACGGACAGGGTTTGCCTACAATGAGCAGTTCTTC
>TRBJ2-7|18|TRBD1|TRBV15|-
CATSRVVLGQESPYEQYF
TGTGCCACCAGCAGAGTCGTCCTAGGACAGGAATCCCCCTACGAGCAGTACTTC
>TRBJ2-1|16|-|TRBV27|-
CASSLYPGRREEGQFF
TGTGCCAGCAGTTTATACCCGGGACGGAGGGAGGAAGGGCAGTTCTTC
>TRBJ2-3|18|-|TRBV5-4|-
CASSPGLSGWRGTDTQYF
TGTGCCAGCAGCCCGGGTCTCTCTGGATGGCGGGGCACAGATACGCAGTATTTT
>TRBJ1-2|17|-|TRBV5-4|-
CASSFMVGGGALYGYTF
TGTGCCAGCAGCTTCATGGTCGGGGGGGGCGCCCTCTATGGCTACACCTTC
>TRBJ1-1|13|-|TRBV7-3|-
CASSLIGDTEAFF
TGTGCCAGCAGCTTAATTGGAGACACTGAAGCTTTCTTT
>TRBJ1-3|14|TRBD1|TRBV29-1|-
CSVVDRGLGNTIYF
TGCAGCGTTGTCGACAGGGGGCTAGGAAACACCATATATTTT
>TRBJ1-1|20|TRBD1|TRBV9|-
CASSVAPRTGAYPGDTEAFF
TGTGCCAGCAGCGTAGCTCCACGGACAGGGGCTTACCCAGGGGACACTGAAGCTTTCTTT
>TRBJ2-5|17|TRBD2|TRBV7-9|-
CASSLGLAGGKLETQYF
TGTGCCAGCAGCTTAGGACTAGCGGGGGGGAAACTAGAGACCCAGTACTTC
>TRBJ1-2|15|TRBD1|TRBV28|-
CASSLYAGTGAGYTF
TGTGCCAGCAGTTTATATGCCGGGACAGGGGCTGGCTACACCTTC
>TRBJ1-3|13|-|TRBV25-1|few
CASSAALGNTIYF
TGTGCCAGCAGTGCAGCGCTTGGAAACACCATATATTTT
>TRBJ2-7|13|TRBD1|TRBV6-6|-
CASAYRGPYEQYF
TGTGCCAGCGCCTACAGGGGGCCCTACGAGCAGTACTTC
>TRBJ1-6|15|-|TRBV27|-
CASSSKGGYNSPLHF
TGTGCCAGCAGTTCAAAAGGAGGGTATAATTCACCCCTCCACTTT
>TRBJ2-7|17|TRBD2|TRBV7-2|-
CASSFMGTSGGCGEQYF
TGTGCCAGCAGCTTCATGGGGACTAGCGGGGGGTGCGGCGAGCAGTACTTC
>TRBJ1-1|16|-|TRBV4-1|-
CASSHITQTGLKEAFF
TGCGCCAGCAGCCACATAACCCAGACAGGCCTAAAAGAAGCTTTCTTT
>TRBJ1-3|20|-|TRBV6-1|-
CASSEAEWSASRNSGNTIYF
TGTGCCAGCAGTGAAGCTGAATGGAGCGCAAGCCGAAACTCTGGAAACACCATATATTTT
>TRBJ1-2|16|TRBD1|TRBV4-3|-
CASSQDLRGVNYGYTF
TGCGCCAGCAGCCAAGATCTCAGGGGGGTGAACTATGGCTACACCTTC
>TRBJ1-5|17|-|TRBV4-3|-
CASSQDRSGPRNQPQHF
TGCGCCAGCAGCCAAGATCGGTCAGGGCCCCGCAATCAGCCCCAGCATTTT
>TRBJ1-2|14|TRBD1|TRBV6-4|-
CASRPTGTNYGYTF
TGTGCCAGCAGGCCGACAGGGACTAACTATGGCTACACCTTC
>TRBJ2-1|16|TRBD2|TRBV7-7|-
CASSPALGLAGNEQFF
TGTGCCAGCAGCCCAGCATTGGGACTAGCGGGGAATGAGCAGTTCTTC
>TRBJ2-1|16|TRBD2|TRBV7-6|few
CASSLRASGQPNEQFF
TGTGCCAGCAGCTTAAGGGCTAGCGGACAACCCAATGAGCAGTTCTTC
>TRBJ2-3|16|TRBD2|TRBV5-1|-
CASSFDGRGSTDTQYF
TGCGCCAGCAGCTTCGACGGGAGGGGCTCCACAGATACGCAGTATTTT
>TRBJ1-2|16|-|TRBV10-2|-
CASSETGTPRPYGYTF
TGCGCCAGCAGTGAGACCGGGACACCCCGACCCTATGGCTACACCTTC
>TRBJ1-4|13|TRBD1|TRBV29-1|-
CSANRGPNEKLFF
TGCAGCGCCAACAGGGGGCCCAATGAAAAACTGTTTTTT
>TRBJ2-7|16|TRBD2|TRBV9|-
CASSVLAGGLIYEQYF
TGTGCCAGCAGCGTATTAGCGGGGGGCTTAATCTACGAGCAGTACTTC
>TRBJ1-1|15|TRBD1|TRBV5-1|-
CASSLGGQALTEAFF
TGCGCCAGCAGCTTGGGCGGACAGGCACTAACTGAAGCTTTCTTT
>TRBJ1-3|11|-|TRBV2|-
CARREGNTIYF
TGTGCCAGGAGGGAGGGAAACACCATATATTTT
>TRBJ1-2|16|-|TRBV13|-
CASSSEKESHFYGYTF
TGTGCCAGCAGCTCGGAGAAGGAGAGCCATTTTTATGGCTACACCTTC
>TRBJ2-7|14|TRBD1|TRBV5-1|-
CASEPGQGYYEQYF
TGCGCCAGCGAACCGGGACAGGGCTACTACGAGCAGTACTTC
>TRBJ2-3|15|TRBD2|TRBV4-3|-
CASMRQRGGTDTQYF
TGCGCCAGCATGCGGCAGCGGGGGGGCACAGATACGCAGTATTTT
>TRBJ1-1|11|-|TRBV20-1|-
CSAPGGTEAFF
TGCAGTGCCCCGGGGGGGACTGAAGCTTTCTTT